These T cell receptor beta chains were read from a single sample in a study of PD-L1 blockade in urothelial cancer. Some clones are missing from TCRdb's copy, which holds only in-frame ones; the method was immunoSEQ multiplex PCR. The sample records 37,000 or so clones, approximately 87% being singletons. The sample consisted of PBMCs, taken around atezolizumab (anti-PD-L1) treatment. These receptors were obtained from a man in his sixties with urothelial cancer. Each CDR3 is given with its conserved first and last residue. The D gene is left open where the match is weak. Size values are once, few and many counts, or a class for expanded clones, and some rows have none.

TRBJ2-5,few,TRBV5-1,TRBD1,TGCGCCAGCAGCCGGTCGACAGGGGCAGAGACCCAGTACTTC,CASSRSTGAETQYF
TRBJ2-7,NA,TRBV6-1,NA,TGTGCCAGCACGGCGGTGCAGCCGGGCTCCTACGAGCAGTACTTC,CASTAVQPGSYEQYF
TRBJ2-5,NA,TRBV2,TRBD1,TGTGCCAGCAGTTATAGGACAGGGGGAGAGACCCAGTACTTC,CASSYRTGGETQYF
TRBJ2-7,NA,TRBV19,TRBD2,TGTGCCAGTAGTATAAGGACTAGCGGGACCCTTTGGGGCGAGCAGTACTTC,CASSIRTSGTLWGEQYF
TRBJ1-1,NA,TRBV7-2,NA,TGTGCCAGCAGCTTATACGGGGGGAACACTGAAGCTTTCTTT,CASSLYGGNTEAFF
TRBJ1-1,NA,TRBV9,NA,TGTGCCAGCAGCTCCCGGGGGGGGAGAGCTTTCTTT,CASSSRGGRAFF
TRBJ1-2,NA,TRBV5-5,TRBD1,TGTGCCAGCAGCTTGGGGACAGGGACTGGAGATGGCTACACCTTC,CASSLGTGTGDGYTF
TRBJ1-1,NA,TRBV27,NA,TGTGCCAGCAGTTTTGCCGGGACTCCTATAGAAGCTTTCTTT,CASSFAGTPIEAFF
TRBJ1-2,once,TRBV19,NA,TGTGCCAGTAGTATAATCCGCGGGCAGAATAACTATGGCTACACCTTC,CASSIIRGQNNYGYTF
TRBJ1-1,NA,TRBV9,NA,TGTGCCAGCAGCGTCCAGAATACGAACACTGAAGCTTTCTTT,CASSVQNTNTEAFF
TRBJ2-7,NA,TRBV7-2,NA,TGTGCCAGCAGCTTCAACCGGGGGGAGCAGTACTTC,CASSFNRGEQYF
TRBJ2-5,NA,TRBV11-2,TRBD1,TGTGCCAGCAGCTTTGGGACAGGGGGCCCTCAAGAGACCCAGTACTTC,CASSFGTGGPQETQYF
TRBJ2-1,medium-sized,TRBV19,NA,TGTGCCAGTAGTATAGGGACTACCTCCGGGCAAGAGCAGTTCTTC,CASSIGTTSGQEQFF
TRBJ2-5,NA,TRBV27,TRBD1,TGTGCCAGCAGGTATCGAGGGGGCAGTTTAGAGACCCAGTACTTC,CASRYRGGSLETQYF
TRBJ2-1,few,TRBV11-3,TRBD2,TGTGCCAGCAGCCCCAGGGGACTAGCGGGAGACAATGAGCAGTTCTTC,CASSPRGLAGDNEQFF
TRBJ1-5,NA,TRBV10-3,TRBD1,TGTGCCATCAAAGGGACAGGAGATAATCAGCCCCAGCATTTT,CAIKGTGDNQPQHF
TRBJ2-3,once,TRBV6-4,NA,TGTGCCAGCAGTGACTCGGGGACATATGTGGGAGATACGCAGTATTTT,CASSDSGTYVGDTQYF
TRBJ2-7,NA,TRBV28,TRBD2,TGTGCCAGCAGTTCCTTGATGACTAGCGGGAGGGCCTGGCAGTACTTC,CASSSLMTSGRAWQYF
TRBJ1-2,NA,TRBV7-2,NA,TGTGCCAGCAGCTTATCCTCGAGAGCGTATGGCTACACCTTC,CASSLSSRAYGYTF
TRBJ2-2,NA,TRBV28,NA,TGTGCCAGCAGTCCGTGGGCAGGTGAACGTCCCGGGGAGCTGTTTTTT,CASSPWAGERPGELFF
TRBJ1-4,NA,TRBV5-1,TRBD1,TGCGCCAGCAGCTTGGTCGGACAGGGCGGGGAAAAACTGTTTTTT,CASSLVGQGGEKLFF
TRBJ2-7,NA,TRBV15,TRBD2,TGTGCCACCAGACCGGGACTAGCGCGAGACTACGAGCAGTACTTC,CATRPGLARDYEQYF
TRBJ1-2,NA,TRBV10-1,TRBD1,TGCGCCAGCAGTGCAGGGGGGATCTATGGCTACACCTTC,CASSAGGIYGYTF
TRBJ1-2,once,TRBV27,NA,TGTGCCAGCAGTCTCAAGGAGGGCTATGGCTACACCTTC,CASSLKEGYGYTF
TRBJ1-4,once,TRBV11-3,NA,TGTGCCAGCAGCAGGAGCCTGAATGAAAAACTGTTTTTT,CASSRSLNEKLFF
TRBJ2-2,NA,TRBV9,NA,TGTGCCAGCAGCGTAGAACAGGGATTAGGGGAGCTGTTTTTT,CASSVEQGLGELFF
TRBJ2-7,once,TRBV7-9,NA,TGTGCCAGCAGCCCGAAGGGGGAGAGGGCCTACGAGCAGTACTTC,CASSPKGERAYEQYF
TRBJ1-5,NA,TRBV10-2,NA,TGCGCCAGCAGTGACCCGGGTAGGAATCAGCCCCAGCATTTT,CASSDPGRNQPQHF
TRBJ2-1,NA,TRBV5-1,TRBD2,TGCGCCAGCAGCGCCGAAGGGGCGGGAGGAACGGATGAGCAGTTCTTC,CASSAEGAGGTDEQFF
TRBJ1-2,NA,TRBV6-6,NA,TGTGCCAGCAGTTTATCACAGGGACAAGGCGGAGGCTACACCTTC,CASSLSQGQGGGYTF
TRBJ2-5,NA,TRBV7-7,NA,TGTGCTAGCAGCCCTCAAGAGACCCAGTACTTC,CASSPQETQYF
TRBJ1-2,NA,TRBV6-4,TRBD1,TGTGCCAGCAGCCAGACAGGGGGTAGGGGGTATGGCTACACCTTC,CASSQTGGRGYGYTF
TRBJ2-1,NA,TRBV7-7,NA,TGTGCTAGCAGCCCCCACGAACTTAATGAGCAGTTCTTC,CASSPHELNEQFF
TRBJ1-1,once,TRBV5-5,NA,TGTGCCAGCAGCTGGAGCAGGGACACTGAAGCTTTCTTT,CASSWSRDTEAFF
TRBJ1-2,NA,TRBV27,TRBD1,TGTGCCAGCAGTCGACTAGGACGACAGGGCACGGGTGGCTACACCTTC,CASSRLGRQGTGGYTF
TRBJ1-2,once,TRBV30,TRBD1,TGTGCCTGCAAGGGGGCTGGGTATGGCTACACCTTC,CACKGAGYGYTF
TRBJ2-6,once,TRBV7-9,NA,TGTGCCAGCAGCCCAAAAAATCGGGGGACTGGGGCCAACGTCCTGACTTTC,CASSPKNRGTGANVLTF
TRBJ1-5,NA,TRBV6-5,TRBD1,TGTGCCAGCAGCAAACAGGGGGCCAATCAGCCCCAGCATTTT,CASSKQGANQPQHF
TRBJ2-1,NA,TRBV7-2,TRBD2,TGTGCCAGCAGCAGGGGACTAGCGGGGGCCGACAATGAGCAGTTCTTC,CASSRGLAGADNEQFF
TRBJ2-6,NA,TRBV14,NA,TGTGCCAGCAGCCAAAGAACACGCTCTGGGGCCAACGTCCTGACTTTC,CASSQRTRSGANVLTF
TRBJ1-2,NA,TRBV7-2,NA,TGTGCCAGCAGCTATGATCAGAACTATGGCTACACCTTC,CASSYDQNYGYTF
TRBJ2-7,NA,TRBV10-1,NA,TGCGCCCCCGTTCGAGGGGGGGGGCCTTATTACGAGCAGTACTTC,CAPVRGGGPYYEQYF
TRBJ1-5,NA,TRBV6-6,TRBD1,TGTGCCAGCAGTTACACAGGGGGTGATCAGCCCCAGCATTTT,CASSYTGGDQPQHF
TRBJ2-7,NA,TRBV27,NA,TGTGCCAGCAGGCTAGGGGGACCCTCCTACGAGCAGTACTTC,CASRLGGPSYEQYF
TRBJ1-5,NA,TRBV15,TRBD1,TGTGCCACCAGCATGATCGACAGGGGGGTCTATCAGCCCCAGCATTTT,CATSMIDRGVYQPQHF
TRBJ2-1,once,TRBV6-1,TRBD1,TGTGCCAGCAGCCGGGACAGGGGAGTCGGTGAGCAGTTCTTC,CASSRDRGVGEQFF
TRBJ2-7,NA,TRBV5-1,TRBD1,TGCGCCAGCAGCCCCCCCGAGACAGGGTCTGGCGAGCAGTACTTC,CASSPPETGSGEQYF
TRBJ2-2,NA,TRBV10-1,NA,TGCGCCAGCAGTGAGTTTGGTAGCGCGAACACCGGGGAGCTGTTTTTT,CASSEFGSANTGELFF
TRBJ1-1,NA,TRBV7-6,NA,TGTGCCAGCAGCTTTCAGGGGGAAGCTTTCTTT,CASSFQGEAFF